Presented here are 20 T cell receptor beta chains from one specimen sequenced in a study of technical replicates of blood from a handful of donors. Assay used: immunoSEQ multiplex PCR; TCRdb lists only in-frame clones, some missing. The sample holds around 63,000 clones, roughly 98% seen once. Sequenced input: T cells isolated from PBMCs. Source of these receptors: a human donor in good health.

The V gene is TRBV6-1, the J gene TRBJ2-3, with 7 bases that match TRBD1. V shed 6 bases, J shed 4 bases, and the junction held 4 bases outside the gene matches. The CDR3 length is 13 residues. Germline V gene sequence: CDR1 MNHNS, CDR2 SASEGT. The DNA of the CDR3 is TGTGCCAGCAGCACCACAGGGGCAGATACGCAGTATTTT. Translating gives CASSTTGADTQYF.

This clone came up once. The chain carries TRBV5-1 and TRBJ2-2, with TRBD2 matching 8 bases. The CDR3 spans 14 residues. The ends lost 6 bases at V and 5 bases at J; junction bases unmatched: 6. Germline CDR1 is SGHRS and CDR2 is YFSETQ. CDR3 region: CASTPAGETGELFF. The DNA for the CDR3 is TGCGCCAGCACCCCAGCGGGAGAAACCGGGGAGCTGTTTTTT.

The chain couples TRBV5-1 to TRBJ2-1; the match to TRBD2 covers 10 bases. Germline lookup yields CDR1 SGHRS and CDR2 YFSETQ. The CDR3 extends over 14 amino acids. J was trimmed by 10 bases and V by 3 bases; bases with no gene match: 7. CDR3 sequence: CASSSRSGRDEQFF. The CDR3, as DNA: TGCGCCAGCAGCTCCCGGAGCGGGAGGGACGAGCAGTTCTTC. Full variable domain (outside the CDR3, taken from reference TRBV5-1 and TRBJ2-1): KAGVTQTPRYLIKTRGQQVTLSCSPISGHRSVSWYQQTPGQGLQFLFEYFSETQRNKGNFPGRFSGRQFSNSRSEMNVSTLELGDSALYLCASSSRSGRDEQFFGPGTRLTVL.

The CDR3 here is CASSYSGQNQPQHF. CDR3 DNA sequence: TGTGCCAGCAGCTATTCGGGACAGAATCAGCCCCAGCATTTT. The V gene is TRBV6-5, the J gene TRBJ1-5, with 7 bases identical to TRBD1. With 6 bases clipped from V and 4 bases from J, the junction kept 6 bases outside the gene matches. The CDR3 sequence is 14 residues long. The germline CDR1 and CDR2 sequences are MNHEY and SVGAGI.

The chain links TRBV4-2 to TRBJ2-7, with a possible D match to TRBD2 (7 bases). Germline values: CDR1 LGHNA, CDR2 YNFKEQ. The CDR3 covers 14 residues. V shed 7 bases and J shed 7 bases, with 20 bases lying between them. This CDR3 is CASTPGGGRQEQYF. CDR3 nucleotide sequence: TGTGCCAGCACCCCTGGGGGGGGGCGTCAAGAGCAGTACTTC.

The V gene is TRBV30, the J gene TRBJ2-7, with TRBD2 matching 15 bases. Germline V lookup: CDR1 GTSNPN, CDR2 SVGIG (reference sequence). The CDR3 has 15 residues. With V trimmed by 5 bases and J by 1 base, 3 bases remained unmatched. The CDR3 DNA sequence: TGTGCCTGGGGACTAGCGGGGGGGTTTTCCTACGAGCAGTACTTC. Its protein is CAWGLAGGFSYEQYF. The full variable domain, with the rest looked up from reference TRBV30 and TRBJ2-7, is SQTIHQWPATLVQPVGSPLSLECTVEGTSNPNLYWYRQAAGRGLQLLFYSVGIGQISSEVPQNLSASRPQDRQFILSSKKLLLSDSGFYLCAWGLAGGFSYEQYFGPGTRLTVT.

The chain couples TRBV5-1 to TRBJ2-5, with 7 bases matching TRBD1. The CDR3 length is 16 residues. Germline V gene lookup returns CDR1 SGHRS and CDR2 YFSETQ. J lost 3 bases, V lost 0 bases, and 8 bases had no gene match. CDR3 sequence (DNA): TGCGCCAGCAGCTTGGGAAGGACAGGACGGGAAGAGACCCAGTACTTC. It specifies CASSLGRTGREETQYF.

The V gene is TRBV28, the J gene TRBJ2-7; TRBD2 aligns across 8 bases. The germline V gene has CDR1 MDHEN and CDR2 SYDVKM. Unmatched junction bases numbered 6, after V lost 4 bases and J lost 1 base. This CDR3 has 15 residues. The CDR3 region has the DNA TGTGCCAGCAGTTCAGCGGGAGTTTCGTCCTACGAGCAGTACTTC. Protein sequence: CASSSAGVSSYEQYF.

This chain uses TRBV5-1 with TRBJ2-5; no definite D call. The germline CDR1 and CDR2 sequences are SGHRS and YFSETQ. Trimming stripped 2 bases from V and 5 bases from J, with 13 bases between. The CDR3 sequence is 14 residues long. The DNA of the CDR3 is TGCGCCAGCAGCTTCGAGCCAACCGATGAGACCCAGTACTTC. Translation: CASSFEPTDETQYF.

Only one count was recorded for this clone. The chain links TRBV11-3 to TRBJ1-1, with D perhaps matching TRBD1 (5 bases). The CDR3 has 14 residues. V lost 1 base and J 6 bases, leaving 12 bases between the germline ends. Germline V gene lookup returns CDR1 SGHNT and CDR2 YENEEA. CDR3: CASSLAAGMPEAFF. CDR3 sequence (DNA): TGTGCCAGCAGCTTAGCGGCAGGGATGCCTGAAGCTTTCTTT.

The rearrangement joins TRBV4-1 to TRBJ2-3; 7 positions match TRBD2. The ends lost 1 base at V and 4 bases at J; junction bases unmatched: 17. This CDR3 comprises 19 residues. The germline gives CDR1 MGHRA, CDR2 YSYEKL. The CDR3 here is CASSQGSLFGGRGSDTQYF. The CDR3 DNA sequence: TGCGCCAGCAGCCAAGGTAGCCTCTTCGGCGGGAGAGGGTCAGATACGCAGTATTTT.

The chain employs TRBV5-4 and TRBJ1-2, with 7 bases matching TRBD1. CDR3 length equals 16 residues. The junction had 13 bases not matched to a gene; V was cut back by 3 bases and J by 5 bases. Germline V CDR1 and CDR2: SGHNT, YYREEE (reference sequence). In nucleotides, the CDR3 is TGTGCCAGCAGCTCGCCTACCGGGGGACAGTCTTATGGCTACACCTTC. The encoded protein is CASSSPTGGQSYGYTF.

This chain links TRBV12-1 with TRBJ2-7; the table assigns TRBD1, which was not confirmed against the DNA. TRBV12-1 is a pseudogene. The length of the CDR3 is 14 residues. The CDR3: CASSFKGQTYEQYF. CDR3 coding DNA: TGTGCCAGCAGCTTTAAGGGACAAACCTACGAGCAGTACTTC.

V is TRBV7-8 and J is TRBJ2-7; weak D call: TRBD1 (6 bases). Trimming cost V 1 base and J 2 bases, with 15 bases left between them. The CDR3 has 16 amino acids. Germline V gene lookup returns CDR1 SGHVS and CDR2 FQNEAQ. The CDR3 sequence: CASSLDRVNRAYEQYF. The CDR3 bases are TGTGCCAGCAGCTTAGACAGGGTCAATAGGGCCTACGAGCAGTACTTC.

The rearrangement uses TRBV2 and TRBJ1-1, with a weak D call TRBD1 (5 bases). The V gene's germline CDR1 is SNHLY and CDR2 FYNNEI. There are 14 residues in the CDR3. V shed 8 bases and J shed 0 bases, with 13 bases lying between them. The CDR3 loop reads CASRTNGLNTEAFF. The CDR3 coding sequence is TGTGCCAGCCGGACAAACGGACTGAACACTGAAGCTTTCTTT.

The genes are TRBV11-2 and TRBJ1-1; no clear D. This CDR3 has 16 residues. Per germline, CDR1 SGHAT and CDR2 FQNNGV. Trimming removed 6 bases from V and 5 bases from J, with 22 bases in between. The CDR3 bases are TGTGCCAGCAGACCCGCGGGGTGGGCTGGAGGAACTGAAGCTTTCTTT. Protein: CASRPAGWAGGTEAFF.

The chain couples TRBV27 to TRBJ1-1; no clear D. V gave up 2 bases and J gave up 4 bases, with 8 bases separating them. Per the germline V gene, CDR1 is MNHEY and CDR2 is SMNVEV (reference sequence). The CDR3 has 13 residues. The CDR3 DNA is TGTGCCAGCAGTTTAGCAGGCTTCACTGAAGCTTTCTTT. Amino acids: CASSLAGFTEAFF.

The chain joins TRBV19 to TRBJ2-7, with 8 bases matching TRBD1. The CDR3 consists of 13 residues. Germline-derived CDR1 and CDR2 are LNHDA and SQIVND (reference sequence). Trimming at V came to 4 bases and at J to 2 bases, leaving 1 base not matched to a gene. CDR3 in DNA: TGTGCCAGTAGTACAGGGGGCACCTACGAGCAGTACTTC. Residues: CASSTGGTYEQYF.

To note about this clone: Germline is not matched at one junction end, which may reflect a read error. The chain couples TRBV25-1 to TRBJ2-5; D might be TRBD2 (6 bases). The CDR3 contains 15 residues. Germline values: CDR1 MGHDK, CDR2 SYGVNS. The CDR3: CAGSELLAEQETQYF. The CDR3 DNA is TGTGCCGGCAGTGAACTACTAGCAGAACAAGAGACCCAGTACTTC.

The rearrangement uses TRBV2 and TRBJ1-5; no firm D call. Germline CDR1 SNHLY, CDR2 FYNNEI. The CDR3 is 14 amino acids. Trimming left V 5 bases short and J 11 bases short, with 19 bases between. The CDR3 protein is CASSLDGVGSAQHF. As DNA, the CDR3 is TGTGCCAGCAGTTTGGACGGGGTTGGATCGGCCCAGCATTTT.